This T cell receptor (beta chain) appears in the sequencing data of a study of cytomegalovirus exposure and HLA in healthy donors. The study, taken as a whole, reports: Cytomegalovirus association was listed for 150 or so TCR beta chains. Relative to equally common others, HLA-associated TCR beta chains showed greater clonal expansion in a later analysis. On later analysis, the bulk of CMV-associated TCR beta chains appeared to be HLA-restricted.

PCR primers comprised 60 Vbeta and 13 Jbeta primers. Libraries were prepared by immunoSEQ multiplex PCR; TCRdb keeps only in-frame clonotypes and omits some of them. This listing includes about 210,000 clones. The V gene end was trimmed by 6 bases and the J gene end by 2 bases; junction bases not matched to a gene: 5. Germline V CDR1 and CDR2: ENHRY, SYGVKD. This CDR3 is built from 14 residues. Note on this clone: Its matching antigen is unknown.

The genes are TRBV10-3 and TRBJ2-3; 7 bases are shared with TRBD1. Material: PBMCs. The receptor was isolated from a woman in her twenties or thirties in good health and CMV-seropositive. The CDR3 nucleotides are TGTGCCATCAGCGGGACAGATTCCACAGATACGCAGTATTTT. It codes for CAISGTDSTDTQYF.